This TCR beta chain is from a study of cytomegalovirus exposure and HLA in healthy donors listed by TCRdb under 2017. Describing the broader study: The roughly 700 repertoires of the first cohort and the approximately 110 validation repertoires were produced on the same platform, according to a later analysis. High-throughput TCR immunosequencing, statistical association of individual TCRs with disease status, and machine learning were combined to predict cytomegalovirus infection status. The aim of the study was to test whether cataloging public T cell receptors could identify signatures of past pathogen exposure. A separate validation cohort of 90 to 150 different subjects was used in addition to the approximately 640-subject first cohort.

In the case of this clone: This clone's antigen is unknown. Base qualities were left out, and no much larger clone turns up one base away.

Preparation of the library involved the immunoSEQ multiplex PCR assay. On the authors' methods: A statistical classification framework was developed to diagnose cytomegalovirus status using the catalog of TCR beta chain sequences. TCRdb re-hosts the immuneACCESS table, in-frame sequences only. Its copies lack some clones; in the studies checked, an unresolved V gene accounts for under half of them, and the cause for the rest is not known. The V and J calls and clone size were taken over from that table, and D and trimming were inferred from the DNA. A total of about 70,000 clones appear in this sample, around 94% of them only once. Roughly 1.5% of the sample is held by the ten biggest clonotypes. Beyond this particular receptor, the publication reports: In the study, 164 TCR beta chains were listed as associated with cytomegalovirus. Most TCR sequences were seen in very few donors, while some public TCRs were found in many individuals. It was suggested by the authors that the approach could potentially be generalized to other disease states and immunological phenotypes. Three of the identified cytomegalovirus-associated TCR beta chains were confirmed in vitro to be specific for cytomegalovirus antigens. Of the cluster scores, roughly 95% were above 0 in a later analysis, which found that TCRs clustered in the first cohort also tended to co-occur in the approximately 120 validation repertoires. In both the original and validation cohorts, the classifier was reported to diagnose cytomegalovirus status with high specificity and sensitivity. The validation cohort had no HLA typing available for a later analysis, so co-occurrence within that cohort was assessed over all 130 or so repertoires.

The donors belonged to the validation cohort of around 110 subjects, which was separate from the roughly 680-subject first cohort. Sequences LNHDA (CDR1) and SQIVND (CDR2) are obtained from the germline V gene (reference sequence). The CDR3 goes from the cysteine to the phenylalanine over 15 residues. The CDR3 DNA has 45 bases and is translated from base 1. V loses 11 bases at its end and J loses 8 bases; junction bases beyond the gene matches: 15. Sequencing input: PBMCs. The sequence derives from a young man in good health and CMV-seropositive. This chain is built from TRBV19 and TRBJ2-1; the junction holds 10 bases that match TRBD2. The CDR3 region: CAVGSLAGESHEQFF. The bases are TGTGCCGTAGGATCGCTAGCGGGAGAAAGCCATGAGCAGTTCTTC.